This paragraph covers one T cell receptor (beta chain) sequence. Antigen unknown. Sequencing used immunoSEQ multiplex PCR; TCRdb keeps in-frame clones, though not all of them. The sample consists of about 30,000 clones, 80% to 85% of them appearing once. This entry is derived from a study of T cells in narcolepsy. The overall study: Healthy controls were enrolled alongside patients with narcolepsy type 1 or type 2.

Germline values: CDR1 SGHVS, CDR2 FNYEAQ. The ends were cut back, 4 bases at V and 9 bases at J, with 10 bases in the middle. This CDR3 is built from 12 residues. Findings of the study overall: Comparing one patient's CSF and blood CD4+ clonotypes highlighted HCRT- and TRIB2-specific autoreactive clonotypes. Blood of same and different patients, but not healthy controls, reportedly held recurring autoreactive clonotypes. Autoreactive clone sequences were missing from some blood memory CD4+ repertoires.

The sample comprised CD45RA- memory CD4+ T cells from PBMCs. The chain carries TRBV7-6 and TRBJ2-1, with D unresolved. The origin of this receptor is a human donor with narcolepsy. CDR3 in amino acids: CASSSLETEQFF. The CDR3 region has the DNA TGTGCCAGCAGCTCCCTGGAGACTGAGCAGTTCTTC.